This TCR beta chain comes out of a study of T-cell reconstitution after alpha-beta-depleted transplantation in children. The authors prepared the TCRbeta library with unique molecular identifiers. Using its own MiXCR run on the PCR reads, TCRdb lists one record per CDR3 protein. The sample records 200,000 to 250,000 distinct CDR3 sequences, approximately 11% being singletons. Points from the study as a whole: The study traced high day-60 TCRbeta diversity in some patients to surviving recipient T cells and thymic progenitors.

The germline V gene has CDR1 SQVTM and CDR2 ANQGSEA. V was trimmed by 3 bases and J by 2 bases, leaving 9 bases between them. This CDR3 region has 13 residues. This clonotype has only a few counts. Antigen: not known. This chain uses TRBV29-1 with TRBJ2-3; D not certain. The source of this sequence is a child younger than two with acute myeloid leukemia, due to receive a stem cell transplant. The specimen was PBMCs, collected before TCRalphabeta/CD19-depleted stem cell transplant. The CDR3 region has the DNA TGCAGCGTTGATTCGGCAGCCACAGATACGCAGTATTTT. It is translated as CSVDSAATDTQYF.